The T cell receptor beta chain under discussion was sequenced for a study of blood T cell repertoires in COVID-19. Study-wide context: Researchers got acute and convalescent COVID-19 samples from the United States, Italy and Spain. PBMCs, B-cell-depleted T cells, or T cells provided the cDNA or gDNA that made up the material.

In the original analysis: Amplification of reference gene primers provided the estimated nucleated cell counts. The protocol was immunoSEQ multiplex PCR, while the TCRdb copy is restricted to in-frame clones and leaves out a portion. Clone size and the V and J calls come from that table; the DNA yielded D and trimming. The data contain 400,000 to 550,000 clones, nearly 90% of them seen just once; the ten biggest clones take up under 2%. This clone was seen only a few times. CDR3 length: 18 residues. The J segment lost 6 bases and the V segment lost 3 bases, leaving 18 bases of the junction unmatched. CDR1 is SGHTA and CDR2 is FQGNSA in the germline V gene. Participant reports of clinical history set cohort assignment.

The origin of this receptor is a woman aged 18-29 years with acute COVID-19. V is TRBV7-2 and J is TRBJ1-2, with 8 positions matching TRBD1. What was sequenced was PBMCs or T cells enriched from blood (not recorded which). In nucleotides, the CDR3 is TGTGCCAGCAGCTTCTTCAGTCCCGGGACAGGTGGGGGTCATGGCTACACCTTC. Amino acids: CASSFFSPGTGGGHGYTF.